The 20 T cell receptor beta chains given below trace back to one sample, sequenced in a study of blood T cell repertoires in COVID-19. Libraries were prepared by immunoSEQ multiplex PCR; TCRdb keeps only in-frame clonotypes and omits some of them. The table shows roughly 260,000 clones, with about 80% occurring only once. The sequencing sample was made of peripheral blood. These receptors all stem from a woman over 75 with active or convalescent COVID-19.

The rearrangement links TRBV7-9 to TRBJ1-2; a possible D gene is TRBD1 (6 bases). The V end was cut by 10 bases, the J end by 0 bases, with 15 bases between. The CDR3 has 14 residues. Germline V gene data show CDR1 as SEHNR and CDR2 as FQNEAQ (reference sequence). CDR3 bases: TGTGCCACCAGAAAGACAGGTTCTAACTATGGCTACACCTTC. It encodes CATRKTGSNYGYTF.

The gene calls are TRBV30 and TRBJ1-3; D is undetermined. Germline lookup yields CDR1 GTSNPN and CDR2 SVGIG (reference sequence). V shed 2 bases and J shed 1 base, with 6 bases lying between them. The CDR3 runs 13 residues. Written as DNA, the CDR3 is TGTGCCTGGAGTACACGATCTGGAAACACCATATATTTT. As protein: CAWSTRSGNTIYF.

The chain is built from TRBV27 and TRBJ2-7; 13 nucleotides line up with TRBD2. This CDR3 is 17 amino acids long. CDR1 and CDR2 (germline): MNHEY, SMNVEV (reference sequence). J was trimmed by 0 bases and V by 5 bases; bases with no gene match: 7. Here the CDR3 reads CASSPLTSGGSSYEQYF. The CDR3 DNA reads TGTGCCAGCAGTCCATTGACTAGCGGGGGGAGCTCCTACGAGCAGTACTTC.

The CDR3 is CASSPWDRGPNVLTF. Written as DNA, the CDR3 is TGTGCCAGCAGCCCCTGGGACAGGGGGCCCAACGTCCTGACTTTC. The V call is TRBV7-9, the J call TRBJ2-6; TRBD1 agrees at 12 bases. The V segment lost 5 bases and the J segment 8 bases; nucleotides outside the gene matches: 4. Germline V CDR1 and CDR2: SEHNR, FQNEAQ (reference sequence). CDR3 length equals 15 residues.

To note about this clone: The junction shows a germline mismatch at one end, possibly a read error. The gene calls are TRBV5-4 and TRBJ1-1, with no clear D. The germline V gene encodes CDR1 SGHNT and CDR2 YYREEE (reference sequence). The CDR3 loop spans 15 amino acids. This CDR3 reads CASSTNPGGNSEAFF. CDR3 bases: TGTGCCAGCAGCACCAACCCGGGAGGGAACTCTGAAGCTTTCTTT.

This clone was counted only a few times. Other DNA sequences in the sample encode the same CDR3. The CDR3 reads CASSLRQGNQPQHF. The CDR3 DNA reads TGTGCCAGCAGTTTGAGGCAGGGGAATCAGCCCCAGCATTTT. The chain uses TRBV28 and TRBJ1-5, with a tentative D call TRBD1 (6 bases). The germline V gene has CDR1 MDHEN and CDR2 SYDVKM. The CDR3 consists of 14 residues. V lost 3 bases and J lost 4, with 10 bases in between.

The J gene is TRBJ1-1, the V gene TRBV15; tentatively, D is TRBD1 (5 bases). This CDR3 spans 12 amino acids. The germline CDR1 and CDR2 sequences are LNHNV and YYDKDF (reference sequence). Trimming stripped 2 bases from V and 8 bases from J, with 9 bases between. CDR3 amino acids: CATSRLRGEAFF. CDR3 DNA sequence: TGTGCCACCAGCAGACTTCGGGGGGAAGCTTTCTTT.

The V call is TRBV28, the J call TRBJ1-6; 7 bases match TRBD1. Germline V gene lookup returns CDR1 MDHEN and CDR2 SYDVKM. This CDR3 is built from 17 residues. Trimming at V came to 6 bases and at J to 3 bases, leaving 11 bases not matched to a gene. Here the CDR3 DNA reads TGTGCCAGCAGCCAAAACTACAGGGGCGGCTATAATTCACCCCTCCACTTT. It yields the protein CASSQNYRGGYNSPLHF.

The V gene is TRBV3-1 (or the pseudogene TRBV3-2), the J gene TRBJ2-5; 11 bases line up with TRBD1. This CDR3 spans 15 amino acids. Germline CDR1 and CDR2: LGHDT and YNNKEL (reference sequence). The V segment lost 5 bases and the J segment 4 bases; nucleotides outside the gene matches: 6. The DNA for the CDR3 is TGTGCCAGCAGCGGACAGGGGGCGAGAGCAGAGACCCAGTACTTC. Translation gives CASSGQGARAETQYF.

V gene TRBV20-1 combines with J gene TRBJ1-2; D unresolved. In germline, CDR1 is DFQATT, CDR2 SNEGSKA (reference sequence). V lost 4 bases and J lost 0, with 3 bases in between. This CDR3 has 11 amino acids. As DNA, the CDR3 is TGCAGTGCTATAACTAACTATGGCTACACCTTC. It specifies CSAITNYGYTF.

This chain joins TRBV5-5 and TRBJ2-3; 7 bases align to TRBD2. CDR3 length: 14 amino acids. V lost 3 bases and J lost 5; bases outside the gene matches: 6. Germline assignment: CDR1 SGHKS and CDR2 YYEKEE (reference sequence). This CDR3 reads CASSSKSSGDTQYF. CDR3 sequence (DNA): TGTGCCAGCAGCTCAAAGTCTAGCGGAGATACGCAGTATTTT. The full variable domain, in which reference TRBV5-5 and TRBJ2-3 provide the parts outside the CDR3, is DAGVTQSPTHLIKTRGQQVTLRCSPISGHKSVSWYQQVLGQGPQFIFQYYEKEERGRGNFPDRFSARQFPNYSSELNVNALLLGDSALYLCASSSKSSGDTQYFGPGTRLTVL.

This clone was observed a single time. The chain carries TRBV12-3 or TRBV12-4 and TRBJ1-1, with a weak D call TRBD1 (6 bases). CDR3 size: 13 residues. The V end lost 2 bases, the J end lost 7 bases, and 11 bases lay between the germline ends. CDR3 residues: CASSLQGLGEAFF. DNA for the CDR3: TGTGCCAGCAGTTTACAGGGGTTGGGTGAAGCTTTCTTT.

V gene TRBV21-1 combines with J gene TRBJ2-2; the DNA was not used to check the table's D call, TRBD2. TRBV21-1 is noted as a pseudogene. The CDR3 is made up of 15 amino acids. CDR3 DNA: TGTGCCAGCAGCAAAAGGGCGGGGAACACCGGGGAGCTGTTTTTT. Protein product: CASSKRAGNTGELFF.

The rearrangement uses TRBV7-8 and TRBJ2-7; 7 nucleotides line up with TRBD1. CDR3 length: 13 amino acids. Unmatched junction bases numbered 5, after V lost 5 bases and J lost 4 bases. Germline V gene lookup returns CDR1 SGHVS and CDR2 FQNEAQ. For the CDR3, the DNA is TGTGCCAGCAGCCCGGGGACAGTGTACGAGCAGTACTTC. This codes for CASSPGTVYEQYF.

The chain carries TRBV28 and TRBJ1-1; D is undetermined. From germline, CDR1 is MDHEN and CDR2 SYDVKM. This CDR3 has 14 residues. The V end lost 1 base, the J end lost 6 bases, and 12 bases lay between the germline ends. As DNA, the CDR3 is TGTGCCAGCAGTTTATTAGGAGGGATCGCTGAAGCTTTCTTT. Protein sequence: CASSLLGGIAEAFF. The variable domain in full, with the rest retrieved from reference TRBV28 and TRBJ1-1, is DVKVTQSSRYLVKRTGEKVFLECVQDMDHENMFWYRQDPGLGLRLIYFSYDVKMKEKGDIPEGYSVSREKKERFSLILESASTNQTSMYLCASSLLGGIAEAFFGQGTRLTVV.

V is TRBV19 and J is TRBJ2-4; D is possibly TRBD2 (5 bases). There are 13 residues in the CDR3. Trimming left V 9 bases short and J 7 bases short, with 16 bases between. Germline loops: CDR1 LNHDA, CDR2 SQIVND (reference sequence). The DNA of the CDR3 is TGTGCCAGCTCAGGAAGCGGATTTAACATTCAGTACTTC. Translation: CASSGSGFNIQYF.

This chain uses TRBV28 with TRBJ2-1, with 7 bases that match TRBD2. The V gene end was trimmed by 4 bases and the J gene end by 0 bases; junction bases not matched to a gene: 6. Per the germline V gene, CDR1 is MDHEN and CDR2 is SYDVKM. The CDR3 spans 16 residues. The CDR3 spells CASSSLAASSYNEQFF. CDR3 bases: TGTGCCAGCAGTTCTCTAGCGGCAAGCTCCTACAATGAGCAGTTCTTC.

The rearrangement uses TRBV2 and TRBJ2-3, with a possible D match to TRBD1 (6 bases). The germline V gene has CDR1 SNHLY and CDR2 FYNNEI. There are 16 residues in the CDR3. The V and J ends lost 7 bases and 0 bases respectively, with 17 bases between them. CDR3 coding DNA: TGTGCCAGCACGGTCAGGGGTGGGTCTAGCACAGATACGCAGTATTTT. Protein product: CASTVRGGSSTDTQYF.

The rearrangement uses TRBV3-1 (or the pseudogene TRBV3-2) and TRBJ2-7; D remains unclear. The CDR3 totals 15 residues. Trimming pared 5 bases from V and 3 bases from J, leaving 17 bases between. CDR1 LGHDT and CDR2 YNNKEL come from the germline V gene (reference sequence). In nucleotides, the CDR3 is TGTGCCAGCAGCGACTCATACATGAGTAACTACGAGCAGTACTTC. As protein: CASSDSYMSNYEQYF.

This rearrangement joins TRBV18 to TRBJ1-5; D possibly corresponds to TRBD1 (6 bases). The length of the CDR3 is 16 residues. Germline lookup yields CDR1 KGHSH and CDR2 LQKENI. V shed 3 bases and J shed 5 bases, with 17 bases lying between them. CDR3 loop: CASSPPTIGGDQPQHF. The CDR3, as DNA: TGTGCCAGCTCACCCCCTACGATAGGGGGGGATCAGCCCCAGCATTTT.